This is a list of T cell receptor beta chains from one sample in a study of T cells after yellow fever vaccination. TCRdb redid the calling of the 5' RACE reads with MiXCR, one entry per CDR3 protein. This table holds roughly 150,000 distinct CDR3 sequences, 6% to 7.5% found once. Here the sequenced sample was CD4+ T cells sorted from PBMCs, taken 5 days after the first yellow fever vaccination. The receptors derive from a man aged 18 to 30 who received the YFV17D yellow fever vaccine. The CDR3 runs from the conserved cysteine through the conserved F or W. D genes are given only for firm matches. Part of the rows lack a size; the others show once, few, many or a class for expanded clones.

v_call	d_call	j_call	clone_size	cdr3_aa	cdr3_nt
TRBV30	-	TRBJ2-3	-	CAWSSWMGQLSTDTQYF	TGTGCCTGGAGTAGCTGGATGGGGCAACTAAGCACAGATACGCAGTATTTT
TRBV19	-	TRBJ2-7	-	CASSIAPGPTYEQYF	TGTGCCAGTAGTATAGCCCCGGGCCCCACCTACGAGCAGTACTTC
TRBV6-5	TRBD1	TRBJ2-4	-	CAGSYRTGSGLNVQYF	TGTGCCGGCAGTTACAGGACAGGGTCCGGCCTGAACGTTCAGTACTTC
TRBV11-2	TRBD1	TRBJ1-5	few	CASSSDRQGRWQPQHF	TGTGCCAGCAGCTCGGATAGACAGGGGCGATGGCAGCCCCAGCATTTT
TRBV10-2	-	TRBJ1-1	few	CASSVGGDTEAFF	TGCGCCAGCAGTGTTGGAGGAGACACTGAAGCTTTCTTT
TRBV18	-	TRBJ1-2	many	CASSAANSDVGYTF	TGTGCCAGCTCAGCGGCAAACTCGGATGTAGGCTACACCTTC
TRBV19	-	TRBJ1-1	many	CASGAGNTEAFF	TGTGCCAGCGGAGCGGGGAACACTGAAGCTTTCTTT
TRBV11-2	-	TRBJ2-5	few	CASTKQGGTQYF	TGTGCCAGCACCAAGCAGGGGGGGACCCAGTACTTC
TRBV7-2	-	TRBJ1-6	many	CASSLPGAYLPSPLHF	TGTGCCAGCAGCCTACCCGGGGCTTACCTTCCTTCACCCCTCCACTTT
TRBV19	-	TRBJ1-5	few	CASKGVGVALNQPQHF	TGTGCCAGTAAAGGAGTGGGGGTCGCTCTCAATCAGCCCCAGCATTTT
TRBV12-3/TRBV12-4	-	TRBJ2-7	few	CASSFGGTFYEQYF	TGTGCCAGCAGTTTCGGCGGGACATTCTACGAGCAGTACTTC
TRBV20-1	-	TRBJ2-2	-	CSAPLAGMNTGELFF	TGCAGTGCCCCCTTGGCAGGGATGAACACCGGGGAGCTGTTTTTT
TRBV12-3/TRBV12-4	TRBD1	TRBJ2-7	few	CASSFRSYLGQDSYEQYF	TGTGCCAGCAGTTTCCGATCGTATTTGGGACAGGACTCCTACGAGCAGTACTTC
TRBV18	-	TRBJ2-1	-	CASSPFQENNEQFF	TGTGCCAGCTCACCTTTCCAGGAGAACAATGAGCAGTTCTTC
TRBV7-8	-	TRBJ2-1	few	CASSLAVSQEFF	TGTGCCAGCAGCTTGGCCGTGTCCCAGGAGTTCTTC
TRBV2	-	TRBJ1-1	-	CASSEDAPVAFF	TGTGCCAGCAGTGAGGACGCGCCCGTGGCTTTCTTT